The 21 T cell receptor beta chains in this list originate from one sample, sequenced in a study of T-cell memory formation after mild COVID-19. TCRdb re-analysed the 5' RACE reads in MiXCR, keeping a single row per CDR3 protein. The sample consists of a few hundred thousand distinct CDR3 sequences, 13% to 15% of them appearing once. The sequenced material came from PBMCs or a T cell subset sorted from them (not recorded which). Receptors originate from a young man who had mild COVID-19 (a few samples of this study predate the infection). Cell type and time point are not known.

V gene TRBV5-6 combines with J gene TRBJ2-4, with 8 bases fitting TRBD1. Germline-derived CDR1 and CDR2 are SGHDT and YYEEEE. The CDR3 runs to 16 residues. V shed 0 bases and J 4 bases; nucleotides not matched to a gene: 6. The CDR3 region has the DNA TGTGCCAGCAGCTTGGGGCAGGGGGCGATTAAAAACATTCAGTACTTC. Translated, it gives CASSLGQGAIKNIQYF.

This clonotype was recorded a few times. This chain joins TRBV5-1 and TRBJ1-6; TRBD1 agrees at 9 bases. Germline V gene sequence: CDR1 SGHRS, CDR2 YFSETQ. The CDR3 length is 14 residues. The V segment lost 6 bases and the J segment 9 bases; nucleotides outside the gene matches: 7. This chain's CDR3 is CASTPGQGSSPLHF. The DNA for the CDR3 is TGCGCCAGCACCCCGGGACAGGGAAGTTCACCCCTCCACTTT.

This chain joins TRBV6-1 and TRBJ2-3; D might be TRBD1 or TRBD2, each matching 6 bases. This CDR3 comprises 14 residues. Germline assignment: CDR1 MNHNS and CDR2 SASEGT. V was clipped by 2 bases and J by 15 bases, with 21 bases between them. As DNA, the CDR3 is TGTGCCAGCAGTGAACAGGGGATCTCGGGCGGGGACTATTTT. This sequence encodes CASSEQGISGGDYF.

This clonotype was detected many times. This chain joins TRBV20-1 and TRBJ1-5; 7 bases agree with TRBD1. CDR3 length: 14 amino acids. CDR1 and CDR2 from the germline V gene are DFQATT and SNEGSKA (reference sequence). V lost 3 bases and J lost 4; bases outside the gene matches: 6. CDR3 in DNA: TGCAGTGCTAGGCCGGGACAGTCAAATCAGCCCCAGCATTTT. Amino acids: CSARPGQSNQPQHF.

The chain uses TRBV20-1 and TRBJ1-5; D may be TRBD1 (5 bases). The CDR3 is made up of 13 amino acids. Germline V gives CDR1 DFQATT, CDR2 SNEGSKA (reference sequence). V was cut by 4 bases and J by 3 bases, with 10 bases left in between. CDR3 protein: CSAKRQINQPQHF. CDR3 nucleotides: TGCAGTGCTAAAAGACAGATCAATCAGCCCCAGCATTTT.

The chain couples TRBV20-1 to TRBJ1-2; the match to TRBD1 covers 11 bases. Germline lookup yields CDR1 DFQATT and CDR2 SNEGSKA (reference sequence). J lost 6 bases, V lost 3 bases, and 6 bases had no gene match. The CDR3 has 14 residues. The CDR3 DNA sequence: TGCAGTGCTAGTGCCGGACAGGGGGCGGATGGCTACACCTTC. Amino acids: CSASAGQGADGYTF.

The chain recombines TRBV5-1 with TRBJ2-4; D not certain. The germline V and J ends were trimmed by 4 bases and 0 bases, with 8 bases remaining between them. CDR1 is SGHRS and CDR2 is YFSETQ in the germline V gene. The CDR3 consists of 14 residues. This CDR3 is CASSPAVAKNIQYF. As DNA, the CDR3 is TGCGCCAGCAGCCCGGCGGTAGCCAAAAACATTCAGTACTTC.

This clonotype was seen repeatedly, ten times or more. J is TRBJ2-4 and V is TRBV23-1; D remains ambiguous. TRBV23-1 is treated as an ORF (open reading frame) with a function not yet certain. Trimming took 5 bases from V and 8 from J, leaving 25 bases between them. This CDR3 spans 17 amino acids. The CDR3 bases are TGCGCCAGCAGTATTCCCGTGTGGCCCTTGCCCAAGGACATTCAGTACTTC. It specifies CASSIPVWPLPKDIQYF.

Here the CDR3 DNA reads TGTGCCAGCAGTGACAGGGATTTCTATGGCTACACCTTC. This sequence encodes CASSDRDFYGYTF. V usage is TRBV12-3 or TRBV12-4 and J usage is TRBJ1-2, with 7 positions matching TRBD1. V was clipped by 5 bases and J by 4 bases; unmatched bases: 4. This CDR3 comprises 13 residues.

This clonotype occurred a few times. This chain joins TRBV6-5 and TRBJ2-5; D ambiguous. Trimming shortened V by 5 bases and J by 9 bases, and 19 bases separated the two germline ends. This CDR3 region has 14 residues. Germline assignment: CDR1 MNHEY and CDR2 SVGAGI. CDR3 sequence reads: CASSQRLNGWSQYF. DNA of the CDR3: TGTGCCAGCAGTCAAAGGCTTAATGGGTGGTCCCAGTACTTC.

V and J are TRBV7-2 and TRBJ2-2; D perhaps matches TRBD1 (5 bases). Germline CDR1 SGHTA, CDR2 FQGNSA. The CDR3 loop spans 15 amino acids. V gave up 6 bases and J gave up 0 bases, with 11 bases separating them. CDR3 bases: TGTGCCAGCAGTCCCCCCAGGGCGAACACCGGGGAGCTGTTTTTT. Translation: CASSPPRANTGELFF.

V and J are TRBV12-3 or TRBV12-4 and TRBJ1-2; 7 positions agree with TRBD1. The J segment lost 4 bases and the V segment lost 7 bases, leaving 12 bases of the junction unmatched. The CDR3 extends over 15 amino acids. The CDR3 DNA is TGTGCCAGCACCGCCCTGGGACAGAGCCTCTATGGCTACACCTTC. This codes for CASTALGQSLYGYTF.

This rearrangement joins TRBV6-1 to TRBJ2-7; 7 bases are shared with TRBD1. In germline, CDR1 is MNHNS, CDR2 SASEGT. The CDR3 is made up of 14 amino acids. Trimming cost V 4 bases and J 0 bases; bases outside gene matches: 3. The CDR3 here is CASSVQGTSYEQYF. In DNA, the CDR3 is TGTGCCAGCAGTGTACAGGGGACCTCCTACGAGCAGTACTTC.

The chain is built from TRBV6-5 and TRBJ1-1; perhaps TRBD1 as D (6 bases). CDR3 length: 13 amino acids. Trimming pared 8 bases from V and 4 bases from J, leaving 14 bases between. Germline CDR1 is MNHEY and CDR2 is SVGAGI. The DNA for the CDR3 is TGTGCCAGCTCTGTAGGGGGGACCACTGAAGCTTTCTTT. It is translated as CASSVGGTTEAFF.

This clonotype was observed many times. The chain employs TRBV27 and TRBJ2-3; 7 bases align to TRBD1. Trimming at V came to 7 bases and at J to 1 base, leaving 5 bases not matched to a gene. Germline-derived CDR1 and CDR2 are MNHEY and SMNVEV (reference sequence). This CDR3 spans 14 amino acids. The CDR3 loop is CASTRQGRTDTQYF. DNA of the CDR3: TGTGCCAGCACTAGACAGGGCCGCACAGATACGCAGTATTTT.

This clonotype came up once. This chain uses TRBV7-9 with TRBJ2-3; possible D gene TRBD2, 6 bases. The CDR3 sequence is 15 residues long. Germline V lookup: CDR1 SEHNR, CDR2 FQNEAQ (reference sequence). The germline V and J ends were trimmed by 5 bases and 6 bases, with 18 bases remaining between them. The CDR3 loop is CASSQRSGGGDTQYF. The CDR3 DNA sequence: TGTGCCAGCAGCCAGAGGTCCGGGGGTGGTGATACGCAGTATTTT.

V gene TRBV5-6 combines with J gene TRBJ1-5; TRBD1 agrees at 9 bases. Trimming at V came to 4 bases and at J to 7 bases, leaving 6 bases not matched to a gene. The CDR3 covers 14 residues. Germline V gene data show CDR1 as SGHDT and CDR2 as YYEEEE. The CDR3 loop reads CASSVGQGLQPQHF. The CDR3 DNA follows: TGTGCCAGCAGCGTGGGACAGGGTCTCCAGCCCCAGCATTTT.

The rearrangement links TRBV6-2 or TRBV6-3 to TRBJ1-5, with D perhaps TRBD1 (5 bases). The germline gives CDR1 MNHEY, CDR2 SVGEGT. The CDR3 spans 15 residues. V lost 1 base and J lost 3, with 10 bases in between. CDR3 sequence (DNA): TGTGCCAGCAGTTACTTCAGCAGGGCCAATCAGCCCCAGCATTTT. This codes for CASSYFSRANQPQHF.

This chain links TRBV20-1 with TRBJ1-3, with D unclear. Germline CDR1 DFQATT, CDR2 SNEGSKA (reference sequence). The CDR3 length is 14 residues. V lost 5 bases and J lost 4, with 15 bases in between. The CDR3 DNA sequence: TGCAGTGCTGGACCGGACCGTGCCGGAAACACCATATATTTT. The encoded protein is CSAGPDRAGNTIYF.

This rearrangement joins TRBV10-3 to TRBJ2-3; 8 positions agree with TRBD2. The V gene end was trimmed by 2 bases and the J gene end by 4 bases; junction bases not matched to a gene: 5. The germline gives CDR1 ENHRY, CDR2 SYGVKD. The CDR3 spans 15 residues. The CDR3 DNA follows: TGTGCCATCAGTGAGCGGGGGGGCCATCCAGATACGCAGTATTTT. Protein: CAISERGGHPDTQYF.

The V gene is TRBV6-5, the J gene TRBJ2-3; the D is unclear. Germline V gene lookup returns CDR1 MNHEY and CDR2 SVGAGI. Trimming left V 6 bases short and J 7 bases short, with 8 bases between. The CDR3 sequence is 11 residues long. The CDR3 nucleotides read TGTGCCAGCAGCCAGCCCCATACGCAGTATTTT. Its translation is CASSQPHTQYF.